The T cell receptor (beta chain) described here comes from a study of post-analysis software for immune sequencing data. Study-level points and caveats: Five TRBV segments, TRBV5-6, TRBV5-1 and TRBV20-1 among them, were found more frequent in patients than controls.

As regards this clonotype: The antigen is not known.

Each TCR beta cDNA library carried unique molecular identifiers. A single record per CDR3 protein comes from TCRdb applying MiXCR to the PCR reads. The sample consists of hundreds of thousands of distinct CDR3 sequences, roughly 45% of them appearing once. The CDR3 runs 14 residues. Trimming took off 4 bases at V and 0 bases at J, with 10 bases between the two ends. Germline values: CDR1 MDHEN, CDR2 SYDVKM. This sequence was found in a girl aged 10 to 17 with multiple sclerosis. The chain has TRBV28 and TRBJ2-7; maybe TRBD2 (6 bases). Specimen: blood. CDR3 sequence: CASSSGVDSYEQYF. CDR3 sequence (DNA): TGTGCCAGCAGTTCGGGGGTAGACTCCTACGAGCAGTACTTC.